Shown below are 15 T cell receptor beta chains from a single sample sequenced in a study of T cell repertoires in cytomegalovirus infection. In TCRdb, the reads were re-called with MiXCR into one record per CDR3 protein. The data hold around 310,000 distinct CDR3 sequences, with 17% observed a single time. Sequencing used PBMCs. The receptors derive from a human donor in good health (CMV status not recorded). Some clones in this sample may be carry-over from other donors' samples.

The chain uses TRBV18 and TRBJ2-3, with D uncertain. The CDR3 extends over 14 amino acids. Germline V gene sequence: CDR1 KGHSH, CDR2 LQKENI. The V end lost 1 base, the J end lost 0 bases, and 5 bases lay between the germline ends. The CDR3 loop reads CASSPQVSTDTQYF. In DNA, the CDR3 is TGTGCCAGCTCACCACAGGTTAGCACAGATACGCAGTATTTT.

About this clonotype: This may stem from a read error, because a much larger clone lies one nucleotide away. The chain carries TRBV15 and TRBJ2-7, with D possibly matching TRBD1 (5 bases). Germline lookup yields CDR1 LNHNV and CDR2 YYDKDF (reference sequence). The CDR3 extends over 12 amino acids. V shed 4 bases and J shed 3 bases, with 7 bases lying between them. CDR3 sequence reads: CATSNTGYEQYF. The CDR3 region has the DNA TGTGCCACCAGCAATACAGGCTACGAGCAGTACTTC.

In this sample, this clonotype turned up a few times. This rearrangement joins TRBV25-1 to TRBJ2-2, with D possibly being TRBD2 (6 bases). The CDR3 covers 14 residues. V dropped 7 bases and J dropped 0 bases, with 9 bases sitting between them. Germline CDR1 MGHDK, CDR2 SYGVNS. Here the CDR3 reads CASMGRPNTGELFF. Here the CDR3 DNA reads TGTGCCAGCATGGGGAGGCCGAACACCGGGGAGCTGTTTTTT.

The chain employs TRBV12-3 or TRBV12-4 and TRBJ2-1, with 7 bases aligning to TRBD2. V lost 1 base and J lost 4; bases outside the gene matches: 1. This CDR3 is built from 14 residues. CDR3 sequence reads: CASSLGEGYNEQFF. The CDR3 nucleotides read TGTGCCAGCAGTTTAGGGGAGGGTTACAATGAGCAGTTCTTC.

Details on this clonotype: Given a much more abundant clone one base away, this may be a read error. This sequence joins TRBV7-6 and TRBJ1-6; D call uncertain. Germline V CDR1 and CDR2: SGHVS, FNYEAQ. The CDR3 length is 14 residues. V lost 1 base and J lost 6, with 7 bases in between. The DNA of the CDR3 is TGTGCCAGCAGCTTAGGCCTGAGTAATTCACCCCTCCACTTT. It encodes CASSLGLSNSPLHF. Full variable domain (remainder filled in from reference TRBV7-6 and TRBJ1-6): GAGVSQSPRYKVTKRGQDVALRCDPISGHVSLYWYRQALGQGPEFLTYFNYEAQQDKSGLPNDRFSAERPEGSISTLTIQRTEQRDSAMYRCASSLGLSNSPLHFGNGTRLTVT.

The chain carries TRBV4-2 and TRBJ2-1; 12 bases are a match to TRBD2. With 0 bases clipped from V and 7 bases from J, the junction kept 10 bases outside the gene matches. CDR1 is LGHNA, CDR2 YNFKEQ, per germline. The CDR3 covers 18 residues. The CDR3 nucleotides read TGTGCCAGCAGCCAAGATCGTCTAGCGGGGGGGCATTGGAATGAGCAGTTCTTC. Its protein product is CASSQDRLAGGHWNEQFF.

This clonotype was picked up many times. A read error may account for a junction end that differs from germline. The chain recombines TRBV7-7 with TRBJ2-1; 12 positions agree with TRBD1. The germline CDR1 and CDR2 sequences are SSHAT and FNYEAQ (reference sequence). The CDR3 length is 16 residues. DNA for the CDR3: TGTGCTAGCAGCTTATCTCCGGGACAGGGGGCGGGTGAGCAGTTCTTC. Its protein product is CASSLSPGQGAGEQFF.

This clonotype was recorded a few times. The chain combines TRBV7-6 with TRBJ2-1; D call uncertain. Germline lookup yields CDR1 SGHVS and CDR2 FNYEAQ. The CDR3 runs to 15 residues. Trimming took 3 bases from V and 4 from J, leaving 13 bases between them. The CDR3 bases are TGTGCCAGCAGCTTCGACCCAGTTTCGTACAATGAGCAGTTCTTC. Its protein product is CASSFDPVSYNEQFF.

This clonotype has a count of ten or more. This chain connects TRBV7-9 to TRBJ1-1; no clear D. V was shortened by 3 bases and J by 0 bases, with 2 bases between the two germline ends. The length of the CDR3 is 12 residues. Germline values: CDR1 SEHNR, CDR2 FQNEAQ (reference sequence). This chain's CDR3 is CASSFMNTEAFF. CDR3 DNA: TGTGCCAGCAGCTTCATGAACACTGAAGCTTTCTTT.

The DNA of the CDR3 is TGTGCCAGCAGTCCGGGACAGGGGGAAGTCGAGCAGTACTTC. This sequence encodes CASSPGQGEVEQYF. The gene calls are TRBV6-5 and TRBJ2-7, with TRBD1 identical over 11 bases. V lost 5 bases, J lost 6 bases, and 6 bases stayed unmatched. CDR1 and CDR2 from the germline V gene are MNHEY and SVGAGI. The CDR3 has 14 amino acids.

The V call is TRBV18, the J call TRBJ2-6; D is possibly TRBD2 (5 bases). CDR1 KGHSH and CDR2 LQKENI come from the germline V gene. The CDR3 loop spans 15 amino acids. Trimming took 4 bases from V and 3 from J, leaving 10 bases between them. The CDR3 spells CASSRVGDGANVLTF. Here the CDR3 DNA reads TGTGCCAGCTCACGCGTCGGGGATGGGGCCAACGTCCTGACTTTC.

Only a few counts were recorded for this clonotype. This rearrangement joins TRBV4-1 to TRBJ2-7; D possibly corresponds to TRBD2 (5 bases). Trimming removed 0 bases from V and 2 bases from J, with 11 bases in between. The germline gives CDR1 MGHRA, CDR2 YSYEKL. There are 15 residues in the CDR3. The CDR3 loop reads CASSQDRGQTYEQYF. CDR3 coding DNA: TGCGCCAGCAGCCAAGATCGAGGGCAGACCTACGAGCAGTACTTC.

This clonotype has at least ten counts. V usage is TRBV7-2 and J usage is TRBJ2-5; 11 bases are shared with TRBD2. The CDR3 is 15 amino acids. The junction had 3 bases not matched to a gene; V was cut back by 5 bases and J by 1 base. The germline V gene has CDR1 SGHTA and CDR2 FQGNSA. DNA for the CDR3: TGTGCCAGCAGCCCCACTAGCGGGGGCCAAGAGACCCAGTACTTC. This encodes CASSPTSGGQETQYF.

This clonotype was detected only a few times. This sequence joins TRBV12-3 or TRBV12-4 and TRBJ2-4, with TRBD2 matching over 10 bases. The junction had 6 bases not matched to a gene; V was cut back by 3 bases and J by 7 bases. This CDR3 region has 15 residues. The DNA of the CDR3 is TGTGCCAGCAGTTTGTGGACTAGCGGTTCGAACATTCAGTACTTC. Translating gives CASSLWTSGSNIQYF.

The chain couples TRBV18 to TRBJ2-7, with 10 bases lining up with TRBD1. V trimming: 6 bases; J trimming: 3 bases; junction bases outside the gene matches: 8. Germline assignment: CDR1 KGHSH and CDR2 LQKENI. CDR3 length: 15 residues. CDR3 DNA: TGTGCCAGCTCCCCGCCCGGGACAGGGGTCTACGAGCAGTACTTC. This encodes CASSPPGTGVYEQYF.